The 24 T cell receptor beta chains reported below all come from one sample, sequenced in a study of cytomegalovirus exposure and HLA in healthy donors. The PCR was carried out with 60 Vbeta primers and 13 Jbeta primers. The protocol was immunoSEQ multiplex PCR, while the TCRdb copy is restricted to in-frame clones and leaves out a portion. The top ten hold roughly 5% of the sample, which has 170,000 or so clones, 80% to 90% seen once. Sample: PBMCs. Source of these receptors: a girl between 10 and 17 years old in good health and CMV-seropositive.

J is TRBJ2-3 and V is TRBV5-1, with 9 bases identical to TRBD2. Trimming at V came to 4 bases and at J to 5 bases, leaving 14 bases not matched to a gene. CDR1 is SGHRS, CDR2 YFSETQ, per germline. This CDR3 is built from 17 residues. CDR3 sequence: CASSAPSAGGLGDTQYF. Here the CDR3 DNA reads TGCGCCAGCAGCGCACCCTCGGCGGGGGGGCTTGGAGATACGCAGTATTTT.

The chain carries TRBV29-1 and TRBJ1-1; D might be TRBD1 (5 bases). This CDR3 is built from 16 residues. Trimming cost V 7 bases and J 0 bases, with 21 bases left between them. CDR1 and CDR2 from the germline V gene are SQVTM and ANQGSEA. The CDR3 region has the DNA TGCAGCGCGGGTGGCAGGGTCGATTACATGAACACTGAAGCTTTCTTT. As protein: CSAGGRVDYMNTEAFF.

The chain combines TRBV4-1 with TRBJ2-7, with 10 bases aligning to TRBD1. The CDR3 sequence is 16 residues long. In germline, CDR1 is MGHRA, CDR2 YSYEKL. The trim removed 0 bases at V and 4 bases at J, leaving 6 bases unmatched. CDR3 in amino acids: CASSQDQDRGVYEQYF. As DNA, the CDR3 is TGCGCCAGCAGCCAAGATCAGGACAGGGGGGTGTACGAGCAGTACTTC.

This chain uses TRBV21-1 with TRBJ2-4; whether TRBD1, the table's D call, matches the DNA was not checked. TRBV21-1 is deemed a pseudogene. CDR3 size: 17 residues. As DNA, the CDR3 is TGTGCCAGCAGCAATGACCGACAGGGGGGGACCAAAAACATTCAGTACTTC. Translation: CASSNDRQGGTKNIQYF.

The gene calls are TRBV27 and TRBJ2-1, with 7 positions matching TRBD2. CDR1 MNHEY and CDR2 SMNVEV come from the germline V gene (reference sequence). The ends lost 5 bases at V and 0 bases at J; junction bases unmatched: 1. The CDR3 spans 14 residues. The CDR3 DNA sequence: TGTGCCAGCAGTCCGGGGGGCTCCTACAATGAGCAGTTCTTC. Its translation is CASSPGGSYNEQFF.

This clone was recorded once. The rearrangement joins TRBV6-5 to TRBJ2-7; TRBD1 agrees at 7 bases. The CDR3 loop spans 15 amino acids. V lost 4 bases to trimming and J lost 3 bases; unmatched junction nucleotides: 9. The germline V gene has CDR1 MNHEY and CDR2 SVGAGI. CDR3 DNA sequence: TGTGCCAGCAGTTGGGATGGGGACAGTATCTACGAGCAGTACTTC. It translates to CASSWDGDSIYEQYF.

The chain employs TRBV11-3 and TRBJ1-1; D unclear. The germline gives CDR1 SGHNT, CDR2 YENEEA. CDR3 length: 13 residues. Trimming shortened V by 5 bases and J by 4 bases, and 11 bases separated the two germline ends. CDR3 DNA: TGTGCCAGCAGCAAGGAAGGAGGCACTGAAGCTTTCTTT. Its protein is CASSKEGGTEAFF.

This chain joins TRBV5-6 and TRBJ2-7, with D possibly being TRBD1 (7 bases). V was trimmed by 7 bases and J by 3 bases, leaving 14 bases between them. This CDR3 has 13 amino acids. Germline V gene data show CDR1 as SGHDT and CDR2 as YYEEEE. This CDR3 is CASHRGTVYEQYF. CDR3 in DNA: TGTGCCAGCCACCGCGGGACAGTCTACGAGCAGTACTTC.

The chain is built from TRBV18 and TRBJ1-5; weak D call: TRBD1 (6 bases). Trimming left V 3 bases short and J 2 bases short, with 14 bases between. The CDR3 extends over 16 amino acids. CDR1 is KGHSH and CDR2 is LQKENI in the germline V gene. This CDR3 reads CASSPSQGEGNQPQHF. CDR3 DNA sequence: TGTGCCAGCTCACCGTCACAGGGTGAGGGCAATCAGCCCCAGCATTTT.

This clone was recorded only once. Other DNA sequences from this sample encode an identical CDR3 as well. The chain is built from TRBV15 and TRBJ1-2, with D maybe TRBD1 (6 bases). Looked up from germline, CDR1 is LNHNV and CDR2 is YYDKDF (reference sequence). The CDR3 loop spans 14 amino acids. Trimming shortened V by 0 bases and J by 2 bases, and 7 bases separated the two germline ends. The CDR3 protein is CATSRDQGNYGYTF. DNA for the CDR3: TGTGCCACCAGCAGAGATCAGGGGAACTATGGCTACACCTTC.

This sequence joins TRBV9 and TRBJ1-2; 10 bases map to TRBD1. Germline trimming cut 3 bases from V and 2 bases from J; bases unmatched to any gene: 7. The CDR3 is made up of 16 amino acids. Germline V gives CDR1 SGDLS, CDR2 YYNGEE. This CDR3 is CASSEGDRGMNYGYTF. The DNA for the CDR3 is TGTGCCAGCAGCGAAGGGGACAGGGGAATGAACTATGGCTACACCTTC. Looking up the rest from reference TRBV9 and TRBJ1-2 gives the full variable domain: DSGVTQTPKHLITATGQRVTLRCSPRSGDLSVYWYQQSLDQGLQFLIQYYNGEERAKGNILERFSAQQFPDLHSELNLSSLELGDSALYFCASSEGDRGMNYGYTFGSGTRLTVV.

This rearrangement joins TRBV19 to TRBJ1-2, with D uncertain. Trimming took off 5 bases at V and 3 bases at J, with 7 bases between the two ends. CDR3 size: 12 residues. Germline V gene sequence: CDR1 LNHDA, CDR2 SQIVND (reference sequence). The CDR3 loop reads CASSDIDYGYTF. CDR3 sequence (DNA): TGTGCCAGTAGTGACATTGACTATGGCTACACCTTC.

V gene TRBV10-1 combines with J gene TRBJ1-1, with 9 bases matching TRBD1. V shed 0 bases, J shed 4 bases, and the junction held 3 bases outside the gene matches. The CDR3 covers 15 residues. Germline V lookup: CDR1 WNHNN, CDR2 SYGVQD (reference sequence). Here the CDR3 DNA reads TGCGCCAGCAGTGAGTCGACAGGGGGGGTCACTGAAGCTTTCTTT. Encoded protein: CASSESTGGVTEAFF.

The rearrangement links TRBV6-6 to TRBJ2-2; D might be TRBD2 (6 bases). Germline-derived CDR1 and CDR2 are MNHNY and SVGAGI (reference sequence). Trimming pared 0 bases from V and 11 bases from J, leaving 13 bases between. The CDR3 length is 14 residues. CDR3 residues: CASSYSGSRVELFF. The CDR3 DNA reads TGTGCCAGCAGTTACTCCGGGAGCCGGGTAGAGCTGTTTTTT.

The chain has TRBV4-1 and TRBJ1-4; 10 bases agree with TRBD1. This CDR3 has 14 amino acids. V was clipped by 5 bases and J by 5 bases; unmatched bases: 2. Germline V gives CDR1 MGHRA, CDR2 YSYEKL. The CDR3 bases are TGCGCCAGCAGCGCGGACAGGGGGAATGAAAAACTGTTTTTT. This gives the protein CASSADRGNEKLFF.

CDR3 sequence: CASSPLSQVGQKAYNEQFF. CDR3 coding DNA: TGCGCCAGCAGCCCCTTAAGTCAGGTGGGCCAAAAAGCCTACAATGAGCAGTTCTTC. This chain uses TRBV5-1 with TRBJ2-1; D not certain. Germline V gene sequence: CDR1 SGHRS, CDR2 YFSETQ. V was pared by 4 bases and J by 2 bases, with 25 bases between. The CDR3 loop spans 19 amino acids. Full variable domain (outside the CDR3, taken from reference TRBV5-1 and TRBJ2-1): KAGVTQTPRYLIKTRGQQVTLSCSPISGHRSVSWYQQTPGQGLQFLFEYFSETQRNKGNFPGRFSGRQFSNSRSEMNVSTLELGDSALYLCASSPLSQVGQKAYNEQFFGPGTRLTVL.

The rearrangement links TRBV9 to TRBJ2-2; TRBD1 aligns across 7 bases. The CDR3 covers 13 residues. Trimming removed 4 bases from V and 4 bases from J; junction bases left unmatched: 1. Germline assignment: CDR1 SGDLS and CDR2 YYNGEE. The CDR3 nucleotides are TGTGCCAGCAGCCCAGGGGGCACCGGGGAGCTGTTTTTT. Translated, it gives CASSPGGTGELFF.

V and J are TRBV4-1 and TRBJ1-1, with 11 bases fitting TRBD1. The CDR3 consists of 14 residues. The V gene's germline CDR1 is MGHRA and CDR2 YSYEKL. V gave up 3 bases and J gave up 6 bases; unmatched junction bases: 3. The CDR3 sequence is CASSHRTGGSEAFF. CDR3 nucleotide sequence: TGCGCCAGCAGCCACCGGACAGGGGGCTCTGAAGCTTTCTTT.

The chain joins TRBV4-1 to TRBJ2-7; 10 nucleotides align to TRBD2. CDR3 size: 15 residues. Germline CDR1 MGHRA, CDR2 YSYEKL. V trimming: 4 bases; J trimming: 2 bases; junction bases outside the gene matches: 5. The CDR3 loop reads CASSLTSGAAYEQYF. DNA for the CDR3: TGCGCCAGCAGCCTTACTAGCGGGGCAGCCTACGAGCAGTACTTC.

This clone appeared once. The chain joins TRBV18 to TRBJ2-7; maybe TRBD1 (6 bases). Germline V lookup: CDR1 KGHSH, CDR2 LQKENI. The CDR3 runs to 15 residues. Trimming took off 4 bases at V and 7 bases at J, with 20 bases between the two ends. CDR3 sequence (DNA): TGTGCCAGCTCACGAAGGACAGTGCTACGCTTTGAGCAGTACTTC. Protein product: CASSRRTVLRFEQYF.

This clone was observed a handful of times. This chain links TRBV13 with TRBJ1-2, with a possible D match to TRBD1 (5 bases). Germline V gene sequence: CDR1 PRHDT, CDR2 FYEKMQ (reference sequence). Trimming left V 6 bases short and J 4 bases short, with 15 bases between. The CDR3 is 14 amino acids. This CDR3 is CASRSLGGSYGYTF. The DNA of the CDR3 is TGTGCCAGCAGGTCCCTGGGGGGTAGCTATGGCTACACCTTC.

The chain is built from TRBV29-1 and TRBJ2-3; D perhaps matches TRBD1 (5 bases). V was pared by 3 bases and J by 4 bases, with 11 bases between. Looked up from germline, CDR1 is SQVTM and CDR2 is ANQGSEA. The length of the CDR3 is 13 residues. CDR3 DNA: TGCAGCGTTGATGCAGCAGGGCCAGATACGCAGTATTTT. This translates into CSVDAAGPDTQYF.

The rearrangement uses TRBV19 and TRBJ1-2; 9 nucleotides match TRBD1. Germline V gene sequence: CDR1 LNHDA, CDR2 SQIVND (reference sequence). The CDR3 length is 16 residues. V shed 6 bases and J 6 bases; nucleotides not matched to a gene: 14. The CDR3 loop reads CASSPQFRDRVDGYTF. The CDR3 nucleotides are TGTGCCAGTAGCCCCCAGTTCCGGGACAGGGTCGATGGCTACACCTTC.

This chain joins TRBV19 and TRBJ1-4; D perhaps matches TRBD1 (5 bases). V was pared by 7 bases and J by 3 bases, with 12 bases between. The CDR3 loop spans 14 amino acids. The germline V gene encodes CDR1 LNHDA and CDR2 SQIVND (reference sequence). CDR3 residues: CASNTGGPNEKLFF. The CDR3 DNA follows: TGTGCCAGTAATACCGGGGGTCCTAATGAAAAACTGTTTTTT.